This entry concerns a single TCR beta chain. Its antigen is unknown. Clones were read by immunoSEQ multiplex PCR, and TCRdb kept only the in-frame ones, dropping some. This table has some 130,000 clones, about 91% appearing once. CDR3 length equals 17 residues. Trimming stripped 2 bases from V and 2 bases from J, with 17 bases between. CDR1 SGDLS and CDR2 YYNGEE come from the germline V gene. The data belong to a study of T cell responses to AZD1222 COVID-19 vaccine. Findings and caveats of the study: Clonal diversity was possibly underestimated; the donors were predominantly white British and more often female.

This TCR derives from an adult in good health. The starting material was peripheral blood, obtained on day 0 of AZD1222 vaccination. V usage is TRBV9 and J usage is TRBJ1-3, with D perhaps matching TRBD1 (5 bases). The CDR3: CASSVRDSGRAGNTIYF. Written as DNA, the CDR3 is TGTGCCAGCAGCGTCCGCGATTCGGGACGCGCTGGAAACACCATATATTTT.